The 22 T cell receptor beta chains listed next were all sequenced from one sample in a study of blood T cell repertoires in COVID-19. Clones were read by immunoSEQ multiplex PCR, and TCRdb kept only the in-frame ones, dropping some. The table records under 300,000 clones, approximately 86% of them present only once. Sequences were obtained from peripheral blood. The receptors were gathered from a woman aged 65 to 85 with COVID-19, enrolled during active disease.

The J gene is TRBJ2-1, the V gene TRBV3-1 (or the pseudogene TRBV3-2); no clear D gene. This CDR3 region has 12 residues. The germline V gene has CDR1 LGHDT and CDR2 YNNKEL (reference sequence). Trimming removed 4 bases from V and 3 bases from J, with 4 bases in between. The CDR3 nucleotides are TGTGCCAGCAGCCTTCACTACAATGAGCAGTTCTTC. Translation: CASSLHYNEQFF.

J is TRBJ1-2 and V is TRBV9; TRBD1 aligns across 7 bases. In germline, CDR1 is SGDLS, CDR2 YYNGEE. This CDR3 contains 12 residues. J was trimmed by 4 bases and V by 6 bases; bases with no gene match: 3. The CDR3 protein is CASNRDSYGYTF. CDR3 DNA: TGTGCCAGCAACCGGGACAGCTATGGCTACACCTTC.

The chain links TRBV6-5 to TRBJ1-3; TRBD1 might be the D (6 bases). The V and J ends lost 9 bases and 1 base respectively, with 10 bases between them. Germline V gene data show CDR1 as MNHEY and CDR2 as SVGAGI. This CDR3 comprises 13 residues. CDR3 DNA: TGTGCCAGGACGCAGGGGTCTGGAAACACCATATATTTT. Its translation is CARTQGSGNTIYF.

The gene calls are TRBV30 and TRBJ1-2; the D gene is possibly TRBD1 (5 bases). Germline CDR1 is GTSNPN and CDR2 is SVGIG (reference sequence). The length of the CDR3 is 14 residues. The V end was cut by 0 bases, the J end by 2 bases, with 10 bases between. The CDR3: CAWSVREGNYGYTF. CDR3 DNA: TGTGCCTGGAGTGTACGGGAGGGGAACTATGGCTACACCTTC.

V gene TRBV5-1 combines with J gene TRBJ2-1, with 9 bases identical to TRBD1. Germline CDR1 and CDR2: SGHRS and YFSETQ. V lost 3 bases, J lost 6 bases, and 4 bases stayed unmatched. The CDR3 has 14 amino acids. The CDR3 DNA reads as TGCGCCAGCAGCTCAGGACAGGGGATCAATGAGCAGTTCTTC. Its protein is CASSSGQGINEQFF.

The chain has TRBV6-7 and TRBJ2-7, with D maybe TRBD1 (6 bases). TRBV6-7 is assigned to the ORF class and has an uncertain function. This CDR3 contains 10 residues. V dropped 10 bases and J dropped 12 bases, with 16 bases sitting between them. Here the CDR3 DNA reads TGTGCCAACCAAACAGGGCCTGGGTACTTC. Encoded protein: CANQTGPGYF.

The V and J genes are TRBV30 and TRBJ1-1; D is ambiguous. Germline values: CDR1 GTSNPN, CDR2 SVGIG (reference sequence). This CDR3 spans 13 amino acids. Trimming pared 0 bases from V and 5 bases from J, leaving 10 bases between. The CDR3 DNA follows: TGTGCCTGGAGTGTACAAACGGGGACTGAAGCTTTCTTT. It yields the protein CAWSVQTGTEAFF.

Points on this clone: Within the sample, other DNA sequences also encode this same CDR3. The CDR3 loop is CASSLAGQGATEAFF. As DNA, the CDR3 is TGCGCCAGCAGCTTGGCCGGACAGGGGGCCACTGAAGCTTTCTTT. The genes are TRBV5-1 and TRBJ1-1, with 11 bases that match TRBD1. Germline CDR1 and CDR2: SGHRS and YFSETQ. The V and J ends lost 0 bases and 4 bases, in that order; junction bases with no gene match: 2. This CDR3 has 15 amino acids.

This clone was detected only once. The chain has TRBV9 and TRBJ1-3; 7 bases match TRBD1. CDR3 length: 15 residues. CDR1 SGDLS and CDR2 YYNGEE come from the germline V gene. The J segment lost 4 bases and the V segment lost 3 bases, leaving 7 bases of the junction unmatched. CDR3 protein: CASSDRQGGGNTIYF. The CDR3, as DNA: TGTGCCAGCAGCGATCGACAGGGTGGGGGAAACACCATATATTTT.

This sequence joins TRBV27 and TRBJ1-5; 8 nucleotides match TRBD1. The length of the CDR3 is 17 residues. The junction had 17 bases not matched to a gene; V was cut back by 6 bases and J by 7 bases. Germline CDR1 and CDR2: MNHEY and SMNVEV (reference sequence). The CDR3 nucleotides are TGTGCCAGCAGCTATGGGAGAGGACAGGGATGGGACCAGCCCCAGCATTTT. Protein: CASSYGRGQGWDQPQHF.

This clone was observed once. V and J are TRBV15 and TRBJ1-2, with a weak D call TRBD1 (6 bases). This CDR3 is built from 11 residues. Trimming took off 4 bases at V and 7 bases at J, with 7 bases between the two ends. Germline-derived CDR1 and CDR2 are LNHNV and YYDKDF (reference sequence). CDR3 coding DNA: TGTGCCACCAGCAACAGGGTTGGCTACACCTTC. It is translated as CATSNRVGYTF.

The chain's CDR3 is CASKGTSGGSEQFF. CDR3 DNA: TGTGCCAGCAAGGGGACTAGCGGGGGAAGTGAGCAGTTCTTC. V gene TRBV6-6 combines with J gene TRBJ2-1; TRBD2 matches at 14 bases. Per the germline V gene, CDR1 is MNHNY and CDR2 is SVGAGI (reference sequence). There are 14 residues in the CDR3. The J segment lost 9 bases and the V segment lost 7 bases, leaving 5 bases of the junction unmatched.

V usage is TRBV11-2 and J usage is TRBJ2-2; D remains ambiguous. Trimming stripped 4 bases from V and 5 bases from J, with 11 bases between. The germline gives CDR1 SGHAT, CDR2 FQNNGV. The length of the CDR3 is 14 residues. Written as DNA, the CDR3 is TGTGCCAGCAGCTCCCCTTCTAGAACCGGGGAGCTGTTTTTT. It is translated as CASSSPSRTGELFF. Drawing the rest from reference TRBV11-2 and TRBJ2-2, the complete variable domain is EAGVAQSPRYKIIEKRQSVAFWCNPISGHATLYWYQQILGQGPKLLIQFQNNGVVDDSQLPKDRFSAERLKGVDSTLKIQPAKLEDSAVYLCASSSPSRTGELFFGEGSRLTVL.

This chain links TRBV5-4 with TRBJ1-2; possible D gene TRBD1, 5 bases. V was clipped by 3 bases and J by 5 bases, with 5 bases between them. The germline gives CDR1 SGHNT, CDR2 YYREEE (reference sequence). CDR3 length: 11 residues. For the CDR3, the DNA is TGTGCCAGCAGCTCAGGGTATGGCTACACCTTC. As protein: CASSSGYGYTF.

V and J are TRBV2 and TRBJ1-4, with D perhaps TRBD1 (6 bases). V was cut by 7 bases and J by 0 bases, with 15 bases left in between. CDR3 length: 16 residues. Per the germline V gene, CDR1 is SNHLY and CDR2 is FYNNEI. The CDR3 nucleotides read TGTGCCAGCAACCGGGGGGGCTCCGCAACTAATGAAAAACTGTTTTTT. Translated: CASNRGGSATNEKLFF.

This rearrangement joins TRBV5-1 to TRBJ2-3; 10 positions match TRBD2. Germline CDR1 is SGHRS and CDR2 is YFSETQ. CDR3 length: 16 amino acids. Losses at the gene ends were 3 bases for V and 2 bases for J; bases not matched to a gene: 6. CDR3 DNA sequence: TGCGCCAGCAGCTCTAGCGGGGGAGTATACACAGATACGCAGTATTTT. Its protein is CASSSSGGVYTDTQYF.

The CDR3 nucleotides are TGTGCCAGCAGGGAGGAGGGCTATAGCAATCAGCCCCAGCATTTT. Protein sequence: CASREEGYSNQPQHF. The rearrangement uses TRBV6-4 and TRBJ1-5, with D hard to call. Germline V gene sequence: CDR1 MRHNA, CDR2 SNTAGT. Trimming removed 6 bases from V and 0 bases from J, with 12 bases in between. The CDR3 has 15 residues.

This chain joins TRBV6-5 and TRBJ2-7; 8 bases map to TRBD1. After removal of 2 bases from V and 6 bases from J, the junction contained 6 bases not matched to a gene. The CDR3 covers 14 residues. Germline loops: CDR1 MNHEY, CDR2 SVGAGI. The DNA of the CDR3 is TGTGCCAGCAGTTACGGGCAGGGGGCCTCCGAGCAGTACTTC. Its translation: CASSYGQGASEQYF.

This chain joins TRBV10-3 and TRBJ2-7, with D tentatively TRBD1 (6 bases). Per the germline V gene, CDR1 is ENHRY and CDR2 is SYGVKD. The CDR3 has 12 residues. V was pared by 7 bases and J by 5 bases, with 12 bases between. CDR3: CAITDNRDEQYF. The CDR3 DNA is TGTGCCATCACAGACAACAGGGACGAGCAGTACTTC.

The V call is TRBV9, the J call TRBJ1-2, with D maybe TRBD1 (6 bases). Trimming took 6 bases from V and 6 from J, leaving 18 bases between them. Germline V gene data show CDR1 as SGDLS and CDR2 as YYNGEE. The CDR3 has 14 amino acids. The CDR3 loop is CASMRPTGYDGYTF. CDR3 in DNA: TGTGCCAGCATGCGACCAACAGGGTACGATGGCTACACCTTC.

CDR3 bases: TGTGCCAGCAGCCTGAGAGGGAACCCCTACAATGAGCAGTTCTTC. It encodes CASSLRGNPYNEQFF. The rearrangement links TRBV7-9 to TRBJ2-1; TRBD2 is a possible D gene (5 bases). CDR3 length: 15 residues. CDR1 and CDR2 from the germline V gene are SEHNR and FQNEAQ (reference sequence). The ends were cut back, 5 bases at V and 2 bases at J, with 13 bases in the middle. The full variable domain, rest sourced from reference TRBV7-9 and TRBJ2-1, is DTGVSQNPRHKITKRGQNVTFRCDPISEHNRLYWYRQTLGQGPEFLTYFQNEAQLEKSRLLSDRFSAERPKGSFSTLEIQRTEQGDSAMYLCASSLRGNPYNEQFFGPGTRLTVL.

This chain links TRBV6-5 with TRBJ1-1; D is perhaps TRBD1 (6 bases). Germline V CDR1 and CDR2: MNHEY, SVGAGI. The CDR3 loop spans 13 amino acids. Deletions cut 5 bases from V and 7 bases from J, with 14 bases between. The CDR3 region has the DNA TGTGCCAGCAGTAGTCTCACAGGGCGTGAAGCTTTCTTT. This sequence encodes CASSSLTGREAFF.